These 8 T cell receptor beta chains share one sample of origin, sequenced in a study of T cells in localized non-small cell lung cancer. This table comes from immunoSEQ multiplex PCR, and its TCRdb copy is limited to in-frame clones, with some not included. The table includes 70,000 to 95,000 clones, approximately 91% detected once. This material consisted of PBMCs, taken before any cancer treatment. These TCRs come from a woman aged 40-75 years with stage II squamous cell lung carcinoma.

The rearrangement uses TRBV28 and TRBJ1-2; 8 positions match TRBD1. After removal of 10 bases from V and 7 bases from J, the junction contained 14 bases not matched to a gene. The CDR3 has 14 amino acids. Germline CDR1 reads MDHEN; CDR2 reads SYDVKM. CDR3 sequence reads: CATLPGAGGRGYTF. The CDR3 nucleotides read TGTGCCACCTTACCAGGGGCAGGGGGCCGTGGCTACACCTTC.

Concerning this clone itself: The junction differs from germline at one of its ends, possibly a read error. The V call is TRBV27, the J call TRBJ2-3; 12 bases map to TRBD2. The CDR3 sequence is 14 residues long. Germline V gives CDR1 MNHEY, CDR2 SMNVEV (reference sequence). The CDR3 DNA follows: TGTGCCAGCAGTCAGACTAGCGGGGGCCCCCTTCAACATTTT. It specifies CASSQTSGGPLQHF.

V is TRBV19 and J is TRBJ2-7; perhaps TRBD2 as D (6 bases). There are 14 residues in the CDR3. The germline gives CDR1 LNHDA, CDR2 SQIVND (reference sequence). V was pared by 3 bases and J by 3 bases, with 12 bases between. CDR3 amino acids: CASSISGALYEQYF. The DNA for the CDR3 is TGTGCCAGTAGTATTAGCGGAGCGCTCTACGAGCAGTACTTC.

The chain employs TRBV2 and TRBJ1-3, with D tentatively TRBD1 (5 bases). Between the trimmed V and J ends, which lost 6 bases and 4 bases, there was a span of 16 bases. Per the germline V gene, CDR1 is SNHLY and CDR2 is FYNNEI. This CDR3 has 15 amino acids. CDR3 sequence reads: CASRSPQGFGNTIYF. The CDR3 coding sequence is TGTGCCAGCAGGTCCCCGCAGGGTTTCGGAAACACCATATATTTT. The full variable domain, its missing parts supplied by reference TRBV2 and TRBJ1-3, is EPEVTQTPSHQVTQMGQEVILRCVPISNHLYFYWYRQILGQKVEFLVSFYNNEISEKSEIFDDQFSVERPDGSNFTLKIRSTKLEDSAMYFCASRSPQGFGNTIYFGEGSWLTVV.

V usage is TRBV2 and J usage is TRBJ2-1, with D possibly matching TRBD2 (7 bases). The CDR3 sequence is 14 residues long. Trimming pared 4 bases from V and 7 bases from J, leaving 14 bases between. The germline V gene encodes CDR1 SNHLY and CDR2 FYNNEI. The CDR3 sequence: CASSVGGGVNEQFF. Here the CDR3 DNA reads TGTGCCAGCAGTGTAGGAGGGGGGGTGAATGAGCAGTTCTTC.

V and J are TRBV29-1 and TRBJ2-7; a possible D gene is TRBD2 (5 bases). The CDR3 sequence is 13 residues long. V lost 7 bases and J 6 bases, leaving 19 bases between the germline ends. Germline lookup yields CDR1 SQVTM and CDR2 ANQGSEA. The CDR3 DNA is TGCAGCGCCATCTATTCGACGGGAATCGAGCAGTACTTC. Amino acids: CSAIYSTGIEQYF.

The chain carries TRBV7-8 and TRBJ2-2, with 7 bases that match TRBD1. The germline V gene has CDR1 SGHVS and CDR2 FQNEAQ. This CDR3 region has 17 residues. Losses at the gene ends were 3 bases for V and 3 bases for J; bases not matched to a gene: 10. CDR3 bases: TGTGCCAGCAGCTTCAAGACAGGGCATCTTCACACCGGGGAGCTGTTTTTT. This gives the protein CASSFKTGHLHTGELFF.

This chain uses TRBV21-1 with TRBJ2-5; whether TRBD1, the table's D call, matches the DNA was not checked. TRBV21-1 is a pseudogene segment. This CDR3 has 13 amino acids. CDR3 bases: TGTGCCAGCGGCTCCCTGAAGGGGGAGACCCAGTACTTC. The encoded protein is CASGSLKGETQYF.